This T cell receptor beta chain appears in the sequencing data of a study of blood T cell repertoires in COVID-19. Study-wide background: The cDNA or gDNA used as material had been derived from T cells, B-cell-depleted T cells, or PBMCs.

There are 17 residues in the CDR3. The V and J ends lost 4 bases and 0 bases respectively, with 15 bases between them. Looked up from germline, CDR1 is SEHNR and CDR2 is FQNEAQ (reference sequence). Clones were sequenced by immunoSEQ multiplex PCR, and TCRdb holds only the in-frame ones, with some missing. The sample carries about 380,000 clones, approximately 77% recorded once. The V call is TRBV7-9, the J call TRBJ1-4; TRBD1 is a possible D gene (6 bases). This clonotype was sampled from a human donor with acute or convalescent COVID-19. The donor label of this sample is uncertain. The sample was peripheral blood. CDR3 in DNA: TGTGCCAGCAGCTCCAGCACCAGGGGTGCAACTAATGAAAAACTGTTTTTT. Protein sequence: CASSSSTRGATNEKLFF.